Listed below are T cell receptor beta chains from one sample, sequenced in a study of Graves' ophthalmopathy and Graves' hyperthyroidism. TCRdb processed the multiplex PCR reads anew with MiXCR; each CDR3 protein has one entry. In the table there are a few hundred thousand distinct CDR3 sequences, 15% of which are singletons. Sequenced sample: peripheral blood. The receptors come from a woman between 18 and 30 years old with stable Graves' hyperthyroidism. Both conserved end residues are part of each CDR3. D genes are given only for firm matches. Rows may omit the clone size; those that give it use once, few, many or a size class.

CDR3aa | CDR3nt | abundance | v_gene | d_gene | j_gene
CASSKGQPLMNTEAFF | TGTGCCAGCAGCAAGGGTCAGCCCCTAATGAACACTGAAGCTTTCTTT | many | TRBV11-2 | - | TRBJ1-1
CASSISQGGSNQPQHF | TGTGCCAGTAGTATATCACAGGGTGGGAGCAATCAGCCCCAGCATTTT | many | TRBV19 | - | TRBJ1-5
CASSVSVAESYYEQYF | TGTGCCAGCAGCGTATCGGTGGCGGAGTCGTATTACGAGCAGTACTTC | many | TRBV9 | - | TRBJ2-7
CASSVLRGGDSETQYF | TGTGCCAGCAGCGTACTTCGGGGGGGCGATAGCGAGACCCAGTACTTC | many | TRBV11-2 | TRBD2 | TRBJ2-5
CSARNRGLVYNQPQHF | TGCAGTGCTAGGAACAGGGGGCTGGTTTATAATCAGCCCCAGCATTTT | many | TRBV20-1 | TRBD1 | TRBJ1-5
CSARLWLAGKETQYF | TGCAGTGCTAGATTATGGCTAGCGGGGAAAGAGACCCAGTACTTC | - | TRBV20-1 | TRBD2 | TRBJ2-5
CASSQGARDQPQHF | TGTGCCAGCAGTCAGGGGGCGAGGGATCAGCCCCAGCATTTT | - | TRBV6-2/TRBV6-3 | TRBD1 | TRBJ1-5
CASSQARGAAEAFF | TGTGCCAGCAGCCAAGCCCGGGGAGCTGCTGAAGCTTTCTTT | many | TRBV3-1 | - | TRBJ1-1
CASSLFSASNAETQYF | TGTGCCAGCAGCTTATTTAGCGCCTCGAACGCAGAGACCCAGTACTTC | - | TRBV7-2 | - | TRBJ2-5
CASRYAGTGRTEAFF | TGTGCCAGCCGCTACGCCGGGACAGGGAGGACTGAAGCTTTCTTT | - | TRBV12-3/TRBV12-4 | TRBD1 | TRBJ1-1
CASSALSGLAGTQYF | TGTGCCAGCAGTGCTCTCTCGGGACTAGCGGGTACGCAGTATTTT | many | TRBV6-2/TRBV6-3 | TRBD2 | TRBJ2-3
CASSRGSTQPQHF | TGCGCCAGCAGTCGAGGATCAACTCAGCCCCAGCATTTT | - | TRBV4-1 | - | TRBJ1-5
CASSLDRVGAAFF | TGCGCCAGCAGCTTGGACAGGGTCGGGGCAGCTTTCTTT | few | TRBV5-1 | - | TRBJ1-1
CASSLYPGTNTGELFF | TGTGCCAGCAGCTTATACCCGGGGACGAACACCGGGGAGCTGTTTTTT | many | TRBV11-3 | - | TRBJ2-2
CASSRTLEKGYTF | TGTGCCAGCAGTCGGACACTTGAGAAAGGCTACACCTTC | many | TRBV5-8 | - | TRBJ1-2
CASSPWGRVQETQYF | TGTGCCAGCAGCCCGTGGGGCAGAGTCCAAGAGACCCAGTACTTC | many | TRBV11-2 | - | TRBJ2-5
CASSALAGKSEQYF | TGTGCCAGCAGTGCACTAGCGGGGAAATCCGAGCAGTACTTC | many | TRBV6-1 | TRBD2 | TRBJ2-7
CASSITQGSNSPLHF | TGTGCCAGTAGTATAACGCAGGGGTCGAATTCACCCCTCCACTTT | many | TRBV19 | - | TRBJ1-6
CASSTGVGNTEAFF | TGTGCCAGCAGCACCGGGGTAGGTAACACTGAAGCTTTCTTT | many | TRBV28 | - | TRBJ1-1
CASSSQGARRSYTF | TGTGCCAGCAGTTCGCAGGGGGCGCGGAGAAGCTACACCTTC | many | TRBV6-5 | TRBD1 | TRBJ1-2
CASNLSGGTNYGYTF | TGTGCCAGCAATCTCTCGGGGGGCACTAACTATGGCTACACCTTC | many | TRBV2 | - | TRBJ1-2
CASSLSQGQETQYF | TGTGCCAGCAGCCTCTCACAGGGTCAAGAGACCCAGTACTTC | many | TRBV7-9 | - | TRBJ2-5
CASSEAAGARGLF | TGTGCCAGCAGTGAAGCCGCAGGGGCGCGGGGTTTGTTC | many | TRBV6-1 | - | TRBJ2-7
CASSYSGRAQWQYF | TGTGCCAGCAGTTACTCAGGGAGGGCCCAGTGGCAGTACTTC | many | TRBV6-2/TRBV6-3 | TRBD2 | TRBJ2-7
CASSPMFTDEQYF | TGTGCCAGCAGCCCTATGTTCACCGACGAGCAGTACTTC | many | TRBV7-2 | - | TRBJ2-7
CASSVNRVEYYGYTF | TGTGCCAGTAGTGTTAACAGGGTTGAATACTATGGTTACACCTTC | - | TRBV19 | - | TRBJ1-2
CASSGHRDREGYGYTF | TGTGCCAGCAGTGGGCACCGGGACAGGGAAGGCTATGGCTACACCTTC | few | TRBV2 | TRBD1 | TRBJ1-2
CASSQTGTGTGEAFF | TGCGCCAGCAGCCAGACCGGGACAGGGACAGGTGAAGCTTTCTTT | many | TRBV5-1 | TRBD1 | TRBJ1-1
CASSARDSVGVAWETQYF | TGTGCCAGCAGCGCCCGGGACTCAGTGGGGGTCGCGTGGGAGACCCAGTACTTC | many | TRBV9 | - | TRBJ2-5
CASSYSRSGVGAAFF | TGTGCCAGCAGTTACTCCCGCTCAGGGGTTGGCGCGGCTTTCTTT | - | TRBV6-5 | - | TRBJ1-1
CASSQSGVDTEAFF | TGTGCCAGCAGCCAGTCCGGGGTTGACACTGAAGCTTTCTTT | few | TRBV3-1 | - | TRBJ1-1